This T cell receptor beta chain comes out of a study of T cells in Graves' hyperthyroidism and ophthalmopathy. General study findings and limits: In the blood, most expanded thyroid clonotypes above 0.001 appeared as well.

RNA transcripts served as the template for amplifying TCR beta CDR3 regions. HTBI primers drove first-round RT-PCR of the TCR CDR3. TCRdb re-called the multiplex PCR reads with MiXCR, one entry per CDR3 protein. Among roughly 530,000 distinct CDR3 sequences, over 15% were seen once, and the ten largest hold around 17%. The cohort's ophthalmopathy patients, a group with duration under 3 months, had a Clinical Activity Score of at least 3 and a NOSPECS grade of at least 4. PBMCs were sourced from more than 9 ml fresh peripheral blood. CDR3 length: 15 amino acids. The trim removed 5 bases at V and 4 bases at J, leaving 7 bases unmatched. Per germline, CDR1 KGHDR and CDR2 SFDVKD. Comments on this clonotype: Its antigen is unidentified.

The receptor's source is a young woman with Graves' ophthalmopathy. The J gene is TRBJ2-5, the V gene TRBV24-1, with 9 bases fitting TRBD2. What was sequenced was blood. DNA of the CDR3: TGTGCCACCAGTGTAAGCGGGGGGTGGGGAGAGACCCAGTACTTC. Encoded protein: CATSVSGGWGETQYF.